This passage covers 20 T cell receptor beta chains from one sample sequenced in a study of molecular identifiers for immune sequencing clone quantification. TCRdb ran MiXCR on the PCR reads and lists one entry per CDR3 protein. The table shows some 91,000 distinct CDR3 sequences, with approximately 25% occurring only once. Sequences were obtained from naive CD8+ T cells from blood, with Jurkat cell RNA spiked in. Noted subset: FACS-sorted CD8+CD4-CCR7+CD45RA+ naive T cells. Receptors originate from a human donor in good health. Some libraries in this study had Jurkat cell RNA spiked in.

This clonotype was counted ten times or more. The V call is TRBV7-9, the J call TRBJ2-7, with D unresolved. V lost 6 bases to trimming and J lost 2 bases, with 23 bases between them. Germline CDR1 reads SEHNR; CDR2 reads FQNEAQ (reference sequence). CDR3 length: 17 residues. The DNA for the CDR3 is TGTGCCAGCAGTTCTTTAGGGTCCAGGAGCTTAGCCTACGAGCAGTACTTC. Translation gives CASSSLGSRSLAYEQYF.

This clonotype was seen repeatedly, ten times or more. The chain recombines TRBV5-1 with TRBJ2-3; 10 nucleotides match TRBD2. V lost 4 bases, J lost 3 bases, and 14 bases stayed unmatched. CDR1 is SGHRS and CDR2 is YFSETQ in the germline V gene. The length of the CDR3 is 18 residues. The CDR3 DNA sequence: TGCGCCAGCAGCAATGGCAGGGCAGCGGGAGGGATGACAGATACGCAGTATTTT. It is translated as CASSNGRAAGGMTDTQYF.

This clonotype was seen repeatedly, ten times or more. This CDR3 reads CASSPEQGLWFF. In DNA, the CDR3 is TGCGCCAGCAGCCCGGAACAGGGTTTGTGGTTCTTC. The V gene is TRBV5-1, the J gene TRBJ2-1; D possibly corresponds to TRBD1 (6 bases). Between the trimmed V and J ends, which lost 4 bases and 15 bases, there was a span of 17 bases. Looked up from germline, CDR1 is SGHRS and CDR2 is YFSETQ. CDR3 length equals 12 residues. Full variable domain (outside the CDR3, taken from reference TRBV5-1 and TRBJ2-1): KAGVTQTPRYLIKTRGQQVTLSCSPISGHRSVSWYQQTPGQGLQFLFEYFSETQRNKGNFPGRFSGRQFSNSRSEMNVSTLELGDSALYLCASSPEQGLWFFGPGTRLTVL.

On this clonotype: This may be a read error, as it is one base from a much larger clone. The V gene is TRBV3-1, the J gene TRBJ2-7, with D unresolved. The CDR3 is 12 residues long. Germline V gene data show CDR1 as LGHDT and CDR2 as YNNKEL (reference sequence). V was trimmed by 2 bases and J by 9 bases, leaving 11 bases between them. In DNA form, the CDR3 reads TGTGCCAGCAGCCAACAGTCCGCCGCGCAGTACTTC. It codes for CASSQQSAAQYF.

Many counts were recorded for this clonotype. The rearrangement joins TRBV11-2 to TRBJ1-1, with 8 bases fitting TRBD1. V was clipped by 5 bases and J by 1 base; unmatched bases: 9. The CDR3 sequence is 16 residues long. Germline V gene lookup returns CDR1 SGHAT and CDR2 FQNNGV. CDR3 loop: CASSTVPGQENTEAFF. In DNA, the CDR3 is TGTGCCAGCAGCACCGTCCCGGGACAGGAGAACACTGAAGCTTTCTTT.

The J gene is TRBJ1-4, the V gene TRBV15; D is unclear. Germline values: CDR1 LNHNV, CDR2 YYDKDF (reference sequence). Trimming took off 3 bases at V and 0 bases at J, with 14 bases between the two ends. This CDR3 region has 17 residues. The chain's CDR3 is CATSREPSEATNEKLFF. In DNA, the CDR3 is TGTGCCACCAGCAGGGAACCCAGTGAAGCAACTAATGAAAAACTGTTTTTT.

The chain couples TRBV4-3 to TRBJ2-1; TRBD2 matches at 10 bases. CDR1 is LGHNA and CDR2 is YSLEER in the germline V gene. Trimming removed 3 bases from V and 5 bases from J; junction bases left unmatched: 7. The CDR3 totals 16 residues. CDR3 in amino acids: CASSHVELAGNNEQFF. In DNA, the CDR3 is TGCGCCAGCAGCCACGTTGAACTAGCGGGGAACAATGAGCAGTTCTTC.

This clonotype was counted between two and nine times. The CDR3 carries no conserved terminal phenylalanine or tryptophan, so it likely arises from a read error. V and J are TRBV7-9 and TRBJ2-7; 14 positions agree with TRBD2. Germline V gene lookup returns CDR1 SEHNR and CDR2 FQNEAQ (reference sequence). This CDR3 has 14 residues. In DNA form, the CDR3 reads TGTACCAGCAGCCACGGACTAGCGGGGGGCGAGCAGTACCTC. Translation gives CTSSHGLAGGEQYL.

This clonotype was picked up many times. The V call is TRBV7-9, the J call TRBJ2-7, with D unresolved. The CDR3 consists of 13 residues. Germline lookup yields CDR1 SEHNR and CDR2 FQNEAQ (reference sequence). The CDR3 nucleotides read TGTGCAATCACCTTGTCCAAGGGCGACGAGCAGTACTTC. Translating gives CAITLSKGDEQYF. Full variable domain (missing parts from reference TRBV7-9 and TRBJ2-7): DTGVSQNPRHKITKRGQNVTFRCDPISEHNRLYWYRQTLGQGPEFLTYFQNEAQLEKSRLLSDRFSAERPKGSFSTLEIQRTEQGDSAMYLCAITLSKGDEQYFGPGTRLTVT.

With regard to this clonotype: Since a much larger clone is just one base distant, this may be a read error. Here the CDR3 DNA reads TGCAGCGTCGTACGTGCCCTGAGCACAGGGGGAACAGATACGCAGTATTTT. Amino acids: CSVVRALSTGGTDTQYF. The rearrangement joins TRBV29-1 to TRBJ2-3, with 8 bases identical to TRBD1. Trimming took 6 bases from V and 3 from J; bases not matched to a gene: 17. Germline CDR1 is SQVTM and CDR2 is ANQGSEA. The CDR3 extends over 17 amino acids.

At least ten counts were recorded for this clonotype. J is TRBJ1-1 and V is TRBV20-1, with D possibly being TRBD1 (5 bases). The germline V and J ends were trimmed by 0 bases and 1 base, with 6 bases remaining between them. The length of the CDR3 is 13 residues. The germline V gene has CDR1 DFQATT and CDR2 SNEGSKA (reference sequence). The CDR3 DNA sequence: TGCAGTGCTAGAGACAGGGCGAACACTGAAGCTTTCTTT. Encoded protein: CSARDRANTEAFF.

This clonotype appeared a few times. The chain joins TRBV19 to TRBJ1-1; possible D gene TRBD1, 6 bases. CDR1 is LNHDA and CDR2 is SQIVND in the germline V gene (reference sequence). There are 14 residues in the CDR3. The V end was cut by 6 bases, the J end by 1 base, with 12 bases between. The CDR3 DNA is TGTGCCAGTAGGCCGGGACACCCGAACACTGAAGCTTTCTTT. Translating it yields CASRPGHPNTEAFF. The variable domain in full, with the rest retrieved from reference TRBV19 and TRBJ1-1, is DGGITQSPKYLFRKEGQNVTLSCEQNLNHDAMYWYRQDPGQGLRLIYYSQIVNDFQKGDIAEGYSVSREKKESFPLTVTSAQKNPTAFYLCASRPGHPNTEAFFGQGTRLTVV.

This clonotype occurred many times. The chain is built from TRBV11-2 and TRBJ2-7; 7 bases match TRBD1. The junction had 4 bases not matched to a gene; V was cut back by 2 bases and J by 0 bases. From germline, CDR1 is SGHAT and CDR2 FQNNGV. The CDR3 totals 15 residues. The CDR3 nucleotides are TGTGCCAGCAGCTTACGAGGGGGCAGCTCCTACGAGCAGTACTTC. Its translation is CASSLRGGSSYEQYF. The complete variable domain, with remaining parts taken from reference TRBV11-2 and TRBJ2-7, reads EAGVAQSPRYKIIEKRQSVAFWCNPISGHATLYWYQQILGQGPKLLIQFQNNGVVDDSQLPKDRFSAERLKGVDSTLKIQPAKLEDSAVYLCASSLRGGSSYEQYFGPGTRLTVT.

Comments on this clonotype: This may be a read error: a much more frequent sequence differs by one nucleotide. The chain links TRBV14 to TRBJ2-7, with 9 nucleotides matching TRBD1. The CDR3 length is 15 residues. Looked up from germline, CDR1 is SGHDN and CDR2 is FVKESK. CDR3 residues: CAGSQGTGTLVEQYF. In nucleotides, the CDR3 is TGTGCCGGCAGCCAAGGGACAGGGACCCTAGTTGAGCAGTACTTC.

This clonotype occurred many times. This chain connects TRBV7-6 to TRBJ1-3, with a tentative D call TRBD1 (5 bases). The CDR3 has 15 amino acids. V was trimmed by 1 base and J by 0 bases, leaving 7 bases between them. Germline CDR1 and CDR2: SGHVS and FNYEAQ. The CDR3 DNA reads TGTGCCAGCAGCTTAGGGGGGGGCTCTGGAAACACCATATATTTT. Translating gives CASSLGGGSGNTIYF.

The V gene is TRBV7-2, the J gene TRBJ2-5; 11 nucleotides match TRBD2. The CDR3 contains 15 residues. CDR1 and CDR2 from the germline V gene are SGHTA and FQGNSA. The V segment lost 7 bases and the J segment 4 bases; nucleotides outside the gene matches: 8. The CDR3 spells CASTLIAGGGETQYF. CDR3 sequence (DNA): TGTGCCAGCACCCTAATAGCGGGGGGGGGAGAGACCCAGTACTTC.

The table lists this clonotype with a few counts. The chain uses TRBV28 and TRBJ2-7; D may be TRBD1 (6 bases). There are 14 residues in the CDR3. Trimming left V 8 bases short and J 3 bases short, with 17 bases between. In germline, CDR1 is MDHEN, CDR2 SYDVKM. CDR3 region: CASSRGSRNYEQYF. CDR3 nucleotides: TGTGCCAGCTCCAGGGGATCTAGAAACTACGAGCAGTACTTC.

This clonotype was seen repeatedly, ten times or more. The genes are TRBV6-5 and TRBJ2-2; D gene ambiguous. This CDR3 is built from 16 residues. V lost 2 bases to trimming and J lost 1 base, with 11 bases between them. The germline CDR1 and CDR2 sequences are MNHEY and SVGAGI. The CDR3 loop reads CASSYRTEENTGELFF. Here the CDR3 DNA reads TGTGCCAGCAGTTACCGAACAGAGGAGAACACCGGGGAGCTGTTTTTT.

This clonotype came up a few times. The V gene is TRBV20-1, the J gene TRBJ1-2; D unclear. There are 14 residues in the CDR3. V lost 0 bases, J lost 1 base, and 9 bases lay in between. CDR1 is DFQATT, CDR2 SNEGSKA, per germline (reference sequence). CDR3 in DNA: TGCAGTGCTAGAGATGTAGAAAGTAACTATGGCTACACCTTC. Its protein is CSARDVESNYGYTF.

This clonotype was counted at least ten times. The chain links TRBV4-3 to TRBJ2-7, with D perhaps TRBD1 (8 bases). The CDR3 totals 14 residues. The germline V gene encodes CDR1 LGHNA and CDR2 YSLEER. V was clipped by 2 bases and J by 3 bases, with 11 bases between them. The CDR3 loop reads CASSQYRGGYEQYF. The CDR3 DNA reads TGCGCCAGCAGCCAATACAGGGGGGGCTACGAGCAGTACTTC.